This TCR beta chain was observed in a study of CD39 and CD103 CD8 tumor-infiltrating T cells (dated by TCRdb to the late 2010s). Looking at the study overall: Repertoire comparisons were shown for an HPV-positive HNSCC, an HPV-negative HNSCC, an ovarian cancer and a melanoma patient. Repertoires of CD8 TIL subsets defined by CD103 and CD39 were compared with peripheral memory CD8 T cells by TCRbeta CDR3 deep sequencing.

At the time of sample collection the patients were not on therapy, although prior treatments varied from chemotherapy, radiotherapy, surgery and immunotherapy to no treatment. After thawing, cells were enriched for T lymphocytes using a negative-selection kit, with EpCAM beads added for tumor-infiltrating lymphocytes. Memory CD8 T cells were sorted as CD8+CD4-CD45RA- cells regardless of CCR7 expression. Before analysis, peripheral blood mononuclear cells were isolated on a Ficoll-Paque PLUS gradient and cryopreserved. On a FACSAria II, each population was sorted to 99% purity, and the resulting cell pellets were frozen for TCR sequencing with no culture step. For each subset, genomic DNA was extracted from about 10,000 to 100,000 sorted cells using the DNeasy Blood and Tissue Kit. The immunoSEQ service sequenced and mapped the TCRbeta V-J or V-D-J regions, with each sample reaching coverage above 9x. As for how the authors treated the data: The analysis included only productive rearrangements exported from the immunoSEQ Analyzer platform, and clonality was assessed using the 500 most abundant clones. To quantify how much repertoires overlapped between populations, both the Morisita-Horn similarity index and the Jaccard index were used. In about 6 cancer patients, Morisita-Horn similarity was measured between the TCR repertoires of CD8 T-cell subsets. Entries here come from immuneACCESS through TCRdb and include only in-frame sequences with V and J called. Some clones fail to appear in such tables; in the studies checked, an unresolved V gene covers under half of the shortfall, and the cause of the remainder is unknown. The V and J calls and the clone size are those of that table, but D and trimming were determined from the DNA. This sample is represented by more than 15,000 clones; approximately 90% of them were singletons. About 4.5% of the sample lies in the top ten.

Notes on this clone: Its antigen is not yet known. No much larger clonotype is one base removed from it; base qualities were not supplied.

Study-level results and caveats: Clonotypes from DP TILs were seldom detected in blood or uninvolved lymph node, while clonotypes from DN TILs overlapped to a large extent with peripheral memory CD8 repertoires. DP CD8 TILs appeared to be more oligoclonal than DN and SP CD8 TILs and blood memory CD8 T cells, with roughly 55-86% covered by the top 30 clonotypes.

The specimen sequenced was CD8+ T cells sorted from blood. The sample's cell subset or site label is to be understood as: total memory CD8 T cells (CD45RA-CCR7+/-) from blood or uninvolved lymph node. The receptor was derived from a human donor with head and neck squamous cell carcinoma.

The CDR3 region: CASSIFLGRDYGYTF. The nucleotides read TGTGCCAGTAGTATATTTCTCGGCAGGGACTATGGCTACACCTTC. The V and J segments used are TRBV19 and TRBJ1-2, and the D gene may be TRBD1, 5 bases matching. In the germline V gene (reference sequence), CDR1 corresponds to LNHDA and CDR2 to SQIVND. V and J lose 2 bases and 3 bases, and a span of 13 bases separates them. The CDR3 spans 15 residues, from the cysteine through the phenylalanine. Only the CDR3 portion is preserved as DNA: 45 bases, with reading frame beginning at the first base.